Listed below are T cell receptor beta chains from one sample, sequenced in a study of T cell responses to AZD1222 COVID-19 vaccine. Repertoires were generated with immunoSEQ multiplex PCR, while TCRdb's copy carries only in-frame clones and drops some. The sample comprises 65,000 to 90,000 clones, approximately 87% of which are singletons, and 6% to 9% rests with the top ten. Sequenced here: peripheral blood, sampled on day 0 of AZD1222 vaccination. The origin of the receptors is an adult in good health. CDR3s include the opening cysteine and the closing phenylalanine or tryptophan. Fields, in order: J gene, V gene, CDR3 length, clone size, D gene, CDR3 protein, CDR3 DNA. The D gene is left open where the match is weak. Clone size is given for some rows only: seen once, a few or many times, or a class if the clone is expanded.

J gene: TRBJ1-5
V gene: TRBV4-1
CDR3 length: 18
clone size: .
D gene: TRBD1
CDR3 protein: CASSQDPGTANSNQPQHF
CDR3 DNA: TGCGCCAGCAGCCAAGACCCCGGGACAGCAAATAGCAATCAGCCCCAGCATTTT

J gene: TRBJ2-7
V gene: TRBV18
CDR3 length: 13
clone size: once
D gene: TRBD1
CDR3 protein: CASSTGVIGEQYF
CDR3 DNA: TGTGCCAGCTCAACAGGGGTAATTGGCGAGCAGTACTTC

J gene: TRBJ1-1
V gene: TRBV30
CDR3 length: 16
clone size: few
D gene: .
CDR3 protein: CAWRARDIMANTEAFF
CDR3 DNA: TGTGCCTGGAGGGCAAGGGATATCATGGCGAACACTGAAGCTTTCTTT

J gene: TRBJ2-2
V gene: TRBV7-2
CDR3 length: 14
clone size: .
D gene: .
CDR3 protein: CASSLGGPGGELFF
CDR3 DNA: TGTGCCAGCAGCTTGGGCGGTCCGGGCGGGGAGCTGTTTTTT

J gene: TRBJ2-3
V gene: TRBV4-1
CDR3 length: 15
clone size: .
D gene: .
CDR3 protein: CASSPGTLRTDTQYF
CDR3 DNA: TGCGCCAGCAGCCCCGGGACTCTCCGCACAGATACGCAGTATTTT

J gene: TRBJ2-5
V gene: TRBV18
CDR3 length: 15
clone size: .
D gene: .
CDR3 protein: CASSPVTAIQETQYF
CDR3 DNA: TGTGCCAGCTCACCAGTGACAGCAATCCAAGAGACCCAGTACTTC

J gene: TRBJ2-2
V gene: TRBV7-2
CDR3 length: 16
clone size: .
D gene: .
CDR3 protein: CASSQVAGSNTGELFF
CDR3 DNA: TGTGCCAGCAGCCAGGTGGCAGGTAGCAACACCGGGGAGCTGTTTTTT

J gene: TRBJ1-1
V gene: TRBV5-1
CDR3 length: 12
clone size: once
D gene: .
CDR3 protein: CASSEGHTEAFF
CDR3 DNA: TGCGCCAGCAGCGAAGGGCACACTGAAGCTTTCTTT

J gene: TRBJ1-1
V gene: TRBV6-4
CDR3 length: 14
clone size: .
D gene: .
CDR3 protein: CASSDHVLTDEAFF
CDR3 DNA: TGTGCCAGCAGTGACCACGTTCTTACAGATGAAGCTTTCTTT

J gene: TRBJ2-7
V gene: TRBV7-8
CDR3 length: 15
clone size: .
D gene: TRBD1
CDR3 protein: CASSLVGQGSYEQYF
CDR3 DNA: TGTGCCAGCAGCTTGGTGGGACAGGGGTCCTACGAGCAGTACTTC

J gene: TRBJ1-1
V gene: TRBV4-2
CDR3 length: 14
clone size: .
D gene: .
CDR3 protein: CASSHTGLDAEAFF
CDR3 DNA: TGTGCCAGCAGCCACACAGGGCTGGATGCTGAAGCTTTCTTT

J gene: TRBJ1-1
V gene: TRBV10-3
CDR3 length: 13
clone size: .
D gene: .
CDR3 protein: CAINTGLNTEAFF
CDR3 DNA: TGTGCCATCAACACAGGACTGAACACTGAAGCTTTCTTT

J gene: TRBJ1-1
V gene: TRBV19
CDR3 length: 14
clone size: .
D gene: .
CDR3 protein: CASSIGATNTEAFF
CDR3 DNA: TGTGCCAGTAGTATAGGGGCAACGAACACTGAAGCTTTCTTT

J gene: TRBJ2-1
V gene: TRBV5-1
CDR3 length: 13
clone size: .
D gene: .
CDR3 protein: CASSLGGLNEQFF
CDR3 DNA: TGCGCCAGCAGCTTGGGAGGTCTAAATGAGCAGTTCTTC

J gene: TRBJ1-3
V gene: TRBV3-1/TRBV3-2
CDR3 length: 17
clone size: .
D gene: TRBD1
CDR3 protein: CASTPWTGPGVGNTIYF
CDR3 DNA: TGTGCCAGCACCCCTTGGACAGGGCCGGGCGTTGGAAACACCATATATTTT

J gene: TRBJ2-7
V gene: TRBV24-1
CDR3 length: 13
clone size: .
D gene: .
CDR3 protein: CATSAGSIHEQYF
CDR3 DNA: TGTGCCACCAGTGCGGGCAGCATCCACGAGCAGTACTTC

J gene: TRBJ2-6
V gene: TRBV6-1
CDR3 length: 18
clone size: once
D gene: .
CDR3 protein: CASSEEVSPYAGANVLTF
CDR3 DNA: TGTGCCAGCAGTGAAGAAGTCAGCCCGTACGCTGGGGCCAACGTCCTGACTTTC

J gene: TRBJ2-7
V gene: TRBV7-2
CDR3 length: 14
clone size: .
D gene: TRBD1
CDR3 protein: CASSLARGPYEQYF
CDR3 DNA: TGTGCCAGCAGCTTAGCCAGGGGGCCCTACGAGCAGTACTTC

J gene: TRBJ1-2
V gene: TRBV7-9
CDR3 length: 13
clone size: once
D gene: .
CDR3 protein: CASSLREFYGYTF
CDR3 DNA: TGTGCCAGCAGCTTAAGAGAGTTCTATGGCTACACCTTC

J gene: TRBJ2-1
V gene: TRBV5-1
CDR3 length: 15
clone size: .
D gene: .
CDR3 protein: CASRTSGTRYNEQFF
CDR3 DNA: TGCGCCAGCAGGACCTCGGGCACCCGATACAATGAGCAGTTCTTC

J gene: TRBJ1-5
V gene: TRBV5-6
CDR3 length: 13
clone size: .
D gene: .
CDR3 protein: CASSPGNNQPQHF
CDR3 DNA: TGTGCCAGCAGCCCCGGGAACAATCAGCCCCAGCATTTT

J gene: TRBJ1-2
V gene: TRBV4-1
CDR3 length: 16
clone size: .
D gene: .
CDR3 protein: CASSQDLQGNHYGYTF
CDR3 DNA: TGCGCCAGCAGCCAAGATCTGCAGGGAAACCACTATGGCTACACCTTC

J gene: TRBJ1-1
V gene: TRBV28
CDR3 length: 15
clone size: .
D gene: .
CDR3 protein: CASSLRRDWNTEAFF
CDR3 DNA: TGTGCCAGCAGTCTACGCCGGGACTGGAACACTGAAGCTTTCTTT